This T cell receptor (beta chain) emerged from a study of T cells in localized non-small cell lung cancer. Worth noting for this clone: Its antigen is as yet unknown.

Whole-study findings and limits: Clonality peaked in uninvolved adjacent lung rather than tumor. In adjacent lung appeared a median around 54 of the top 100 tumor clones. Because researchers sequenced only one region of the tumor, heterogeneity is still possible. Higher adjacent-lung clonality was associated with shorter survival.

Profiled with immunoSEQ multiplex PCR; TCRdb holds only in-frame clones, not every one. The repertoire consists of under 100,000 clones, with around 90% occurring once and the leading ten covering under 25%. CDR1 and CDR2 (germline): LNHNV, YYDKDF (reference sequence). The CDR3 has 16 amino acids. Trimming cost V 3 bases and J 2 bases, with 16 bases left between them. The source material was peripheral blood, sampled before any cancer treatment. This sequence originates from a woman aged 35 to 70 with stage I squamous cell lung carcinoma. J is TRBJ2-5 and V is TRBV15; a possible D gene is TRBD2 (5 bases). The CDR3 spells CATSSGTGRSQETQYF. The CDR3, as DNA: TGTGCCACCAGCAGCGGTACGGGAAGGTCACAAGAGACCCAGTACTTC.